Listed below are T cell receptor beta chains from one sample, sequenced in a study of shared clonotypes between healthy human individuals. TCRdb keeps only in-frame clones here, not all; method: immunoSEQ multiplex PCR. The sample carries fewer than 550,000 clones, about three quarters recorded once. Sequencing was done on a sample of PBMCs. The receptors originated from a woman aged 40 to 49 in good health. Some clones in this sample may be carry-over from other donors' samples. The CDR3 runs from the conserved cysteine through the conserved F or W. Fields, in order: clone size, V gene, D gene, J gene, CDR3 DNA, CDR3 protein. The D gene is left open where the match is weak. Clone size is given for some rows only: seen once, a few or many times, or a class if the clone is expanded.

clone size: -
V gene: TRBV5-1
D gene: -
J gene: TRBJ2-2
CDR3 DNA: TGCGCCAGCAGCTTGGTACAGGCGCCCGGGGAGCTGTTTTTT
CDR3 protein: CASSLVQAPGELFF

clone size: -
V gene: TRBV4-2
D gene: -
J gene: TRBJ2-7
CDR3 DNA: TGTGCCAGCAGCCAGGCCGGTCGGGGGAACTCCTACGAGCAGTACTTC
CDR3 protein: CASSQAGRGNSYEQYF

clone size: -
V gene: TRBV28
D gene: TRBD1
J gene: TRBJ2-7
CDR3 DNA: TGTGCCACACAGGGGCCAGATTACCGCCCCTTGGAAAAGCAGTACTTC
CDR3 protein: CATQGPDYRPLEKQYF

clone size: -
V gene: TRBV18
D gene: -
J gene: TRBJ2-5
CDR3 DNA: TGTGCCAGCTCACCCCTGAGGGGTACCCAAGAGACCCAGTACTTC
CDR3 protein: CASSPLRGTQETQYF

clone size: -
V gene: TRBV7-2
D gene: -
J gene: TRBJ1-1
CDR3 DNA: TGTGCCAGCAGCCGACCGGGACACGTCAACACTGAAGCTTTCTTT
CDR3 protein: CASSRPGHVNTEAFF

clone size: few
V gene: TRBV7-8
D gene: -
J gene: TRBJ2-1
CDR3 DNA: TGTGCCAGCAGCACAAGGGGTAGCGGAGAGAGCTCCTACAATGAGCAGTTCTTC
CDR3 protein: CASSTRGSGESSYNEQFF

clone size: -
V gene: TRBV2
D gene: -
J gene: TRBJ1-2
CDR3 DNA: TGTGCCAGCAGTGAACGGGAGGGGGTTGGCTACACCTTC
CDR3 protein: CASSEREGVGYTF

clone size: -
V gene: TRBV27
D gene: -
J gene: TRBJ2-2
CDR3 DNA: TGTGCCAGTGGGCTCGGGAACACCGGGGAGCTGTTTTTT
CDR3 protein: CASGLGNTGELFF

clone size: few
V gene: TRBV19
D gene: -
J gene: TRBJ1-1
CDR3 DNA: TGTGCCAGTAGTGACGGGGGGACCGTCACTGAAGCTTTCTTT
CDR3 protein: CASSDGGTVTEAFF

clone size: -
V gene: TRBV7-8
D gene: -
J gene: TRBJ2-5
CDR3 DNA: TGTGCCAGCAGCCTTGGCCGGACCAAAGAGACCCAGTACTTC
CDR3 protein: CASSLGRTKETQYF

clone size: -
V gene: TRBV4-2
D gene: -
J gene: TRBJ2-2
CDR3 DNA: TGTGCCAGCAGTCCCCTTAACACCGGGGAGCTGTTTTTT
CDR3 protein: CASSPLNTGELFF

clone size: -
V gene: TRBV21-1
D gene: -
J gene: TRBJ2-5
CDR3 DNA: TGTGCCAGCAGCAAAGAACCGGGACTAGCGGGACAAGAGACCCAGTACTTC
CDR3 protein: CASSKEPGLAGQETQYF

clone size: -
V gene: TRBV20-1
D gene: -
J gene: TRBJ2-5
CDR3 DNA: TGCAGTGGGGGGATGGAAGAGACCCAGTACTTC
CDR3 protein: CSGGMEETQYF

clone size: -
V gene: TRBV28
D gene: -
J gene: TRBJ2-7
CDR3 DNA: TGTGCCAGCCGGAAAGCCTACGAGCAGTACTTC
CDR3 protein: CASRKAYEQYF

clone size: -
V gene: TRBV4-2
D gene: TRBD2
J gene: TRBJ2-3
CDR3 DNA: TGTGCCAGCAGCCAAGTCCGCGGGAGGGCATCAGATACGCAGTATTTT
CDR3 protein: CASSQVRGRASDTQYF

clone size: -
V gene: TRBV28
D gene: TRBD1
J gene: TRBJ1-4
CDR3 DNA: TGTGCCAGCAGTTTTCCGGGACAGGGGAATGAAAAACTGTTTTTT
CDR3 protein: CASSFPGQGNEKLFF

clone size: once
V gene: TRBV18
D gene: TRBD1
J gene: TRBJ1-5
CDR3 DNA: TGTGCCAGCTCAGGGACAGCGGATCAGCCCCAGCATTTT
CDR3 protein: CASSGTADQPQHF

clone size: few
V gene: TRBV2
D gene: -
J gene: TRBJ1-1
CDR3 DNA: TGTGCCAGCAGCGCCCTACCGAACACTGAAGCTTTCTTT
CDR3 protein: CASSALPNTEAFF

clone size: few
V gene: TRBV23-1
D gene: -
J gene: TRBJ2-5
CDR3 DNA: TGCGCCAGCAGTCACCTACGACGGGAGACCCAGTACTTC
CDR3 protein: CASSHLRRETQYF

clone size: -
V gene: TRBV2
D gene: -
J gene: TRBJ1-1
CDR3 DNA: TGTGCCAGCAGGGTTGAGGGAGGGGGCACTGAAGCTTTCTTT
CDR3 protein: CASRVEGGGTEAFF

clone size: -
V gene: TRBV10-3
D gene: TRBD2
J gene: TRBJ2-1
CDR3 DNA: TGTGCCATCAGCTCGGGACTAGCGTACAATGAGCAGTTCTTC
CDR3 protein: CAISSGLAYNEQFF

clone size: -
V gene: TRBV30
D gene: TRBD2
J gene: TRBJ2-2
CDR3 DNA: TGTGCCTGGAACCCGCGGGGGACTGGGAACACCGGGGAGCTGTTTTTT
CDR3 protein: CAWNPRGTGNTGELFF

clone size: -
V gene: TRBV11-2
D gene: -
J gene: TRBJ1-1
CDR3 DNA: TGTGCCAGCAGCTTCGCCGCGAGTACTGAAGCTTTCTTT
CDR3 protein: CASSFAASTEAFF

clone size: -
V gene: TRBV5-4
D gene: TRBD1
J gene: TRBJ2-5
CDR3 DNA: TGTGCCAGCAGCCTAGGGGGCGCAGAGACCCAGTACTTC
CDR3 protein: CASSLGGAETQYF

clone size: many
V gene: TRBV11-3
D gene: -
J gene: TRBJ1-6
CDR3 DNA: TGTGCCAGCAGCTTAGGCGGTAATTCACCCCTCCACTTT
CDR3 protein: CASSLGGNSPLHF

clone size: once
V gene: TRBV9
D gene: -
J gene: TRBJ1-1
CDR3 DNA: TGTGCCAGCAGCGTAGCTGGAGGGGGGCTGACTGAAGCTTTCTTT
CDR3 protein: CASSVAGGGLTEAFF

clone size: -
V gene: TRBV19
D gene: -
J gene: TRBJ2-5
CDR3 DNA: TGTGCCAGTAGTGAAGGTAAACAAGAGACCCAGTACTTC
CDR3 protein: CASSEGKQETQYF

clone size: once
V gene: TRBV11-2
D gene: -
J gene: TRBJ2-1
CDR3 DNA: TGTGCCAGCAGCTTGACGGGGGGCGGGATGGTCTACAATGAGCAGTTCTTC
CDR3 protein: CASSLTGGGMVYNEQFF